This T cell receptor beta chain was documented in a study of radiotherapy plus CTLA-4 blockade in lung cancer. The overall study: Objective response rate was more than 15%; disease control rate, 25% to 35%.

About this clone itself: Its specificity is not known.

Whole-study findings and limits: In blood, tumor-derived TCR clones expanded after radiotherapy plus ipilimumab.

In chemo-refractory metastatic non-small-cell lung cancer, patients got ipilimumab CTLA-4 blockade together with focal radiation. Generated by immunoSEQ multiplex PCR, the TCRdb table keeps only in-frame clones and is missing some. The sample has around 45,000 clones, roughly 67% seen once; the top ten hold 20% to 25%. The V segment lost 1 base and the J segment 5 bases; nucleotides outside the gene matches: 10. The germline CDR1 and CDR2 sequences are SGHAT and FQNNGV. This CDR3 is 16 amino acids long. The sequenced sample was peripheral blood, obtained from a patient treated with radiotherapy plus ipilimumab. The origin of this receptor is a human donor with non-small cell lung cancer who had a partial response to radiotherapy plus ipilimumab. V usage is TRBV11-2 and J usage is TRBJ2-7; TRBD1 matches at 8 bases. This chain's CDR3 is CASSLAGRTGMDEQYF. Written as DNA, the CDR3 is TGTGCCAGCAGCTTAGCTGGCAGGACAGGGATGGACGAGCAGTACTTC.